The text below deals with one TCR beta chain. Its target is not known. These data are taken from a study of blood T cells in healthy people across ages. Study results and limitations: Donors of long life had a larger count of naive CD4+ cells and greater diversity than aged donors. Strongly correlated with naive T cell percentage was TCR beta diversity.

With a J-beta primer mix and a sample-barcoded 5' primer, a second PCR ran about 7 to 12 cycles. A template-switch adaptor containing 12 random nucleotides labeled each cDNA molecule. One entry per CDR3 protein results from TCRdb running MiXCR on the 5' RACE reads. This sample has some 1.5 million distinct CDR3 sequences, with less than 45% found just once. The sample providers were healthy Caucasian people from Russia, aged roughly 6 to 95. Sequenced input: blood. The clonotype was recovered from a woman between 18 and 29 years old in good health.

The chain's CDR3 is CAWSSHSSYNSPLHF. In nucleotides, the CDR3 is TGTGCCTGGAGTAGCCACAGCTCCTATAATTCACCCCTCCACTTT. This chain connects TRBV30 to TRBJ1-6; D call uncertain. Germline V lookup: CDR1 GTSNPN, CDR2 SVGIG (reference sequence). There are 15 residues in the CDR3. Deletions cut 2 bases from V and 0 bases from J, with 8 bases between.